A single sample is the source of the 22 T cell receptor beta chains below, sequenced in a study of shared clonotypes between healthy human individuals. Measured with immunoSEQ multiplex PCR; TCRdb has only the in-frame clones, and not every one. This table has under 150,000 clones, 65% to 75% appearing once. Input material: memory CD8+ T cells sorted from blood. Subset meaning: CD45RO+ cells pooled with CCR7-negative TemRA cells. The receptors were gathered from a woman aged 25-40 years in good health.

This clone was detected only a few times. The V gene is TRBV9, the J gene TRBJ1-2; 8 bases are shared with TRBD1. There are 18 residues in the CDR3. CDR1 and CDR2 from the germline V gene are SGDLS and YYNGEE. J was trimmed by 3 bases and V by 4 bases; bases with no gene match: 17. The CDR3 region has the DNA TGTGCCAGCAGCCCGCGAGTTTTAGGGGGACAGGCGTACTATGGCTACACCTTC. Its translation: CASSPRVLGGQAYYGYTF.

There are a few counts of this clone. Other DNA sequences in this specimen translate into the identical CDR3. The rearrangement links TRBV6-4 to TRBJ2-6; 8 positions match TRBD2. Germline V gene lookup returns CDR1 MRHNA and CDR2 SNTAGT. CDR3 length: 16 amino acids. After removal of 0 bases from V and 4 bases from J, the junction contained 2 bases not matched to a gene. Written as DNA, the CDR3 is TGTGCCAGCAGTGACTCCGGGGGGGCCGGGGCCAACGTCCTGACTTTC. Encoded protein: CASSDSGGAGANVLTF.

The chain carries TRBV6-6 and TRBJ2-7, with D possibly TRBD1 on 6 matching bases. CDR3 size: 14 residues. Germline V lookup: CDR1 MNHNY, CDR2 SVGAGI (reference sequence). V was cut by 0 bases and J by 6 bases, with 12 bases left in between. The CDR3 region has the DNA TGTGCCAGCAGTTACTCTACAGGGACGATCGAGCAGTACTTC. Residues: CASSYSTGTIEQYF.

This rearrangement joins TRBV18 to TRBJ2-4, with D uncertain. Germline V CDR1 and CDR2: KGHSH, LQKENI. Trimming cost V 3 bases and J 7 bases, with 7 bases left between them. This CDR3 region has 12 residues. CDR3 sequence reads: CASSPNQNIQYF. CDR3 sequence (DNA): TGTGCCAGCTCACCTAACCAGAACATTCAGTACTTC.

This chain links TRBV18 with TRBJ2-4; TRBD2 matches at 7 bases. The J segment lost 0 bases and the V segment lost 5 bases, leaving 7 bases of the junction unmatched. The germline V gene has CDR1 KGHSH and CDR2 LQKENI. CDR3 size: 16 residues. The CDR3 coding sequence is TGTGCCAGCTCAGATTCTAGCGGCCTAGCCAAAAACATTCAGTACTTC. Translation gives CASSDSSGLAKNIQYF.

J is TRBJ2-1 and V is TRBV6-6; D call uncertain. CDR3 length: 14 amino acids. The ends were cut back, 6 bases at V and 9 bases at J, with 18 bases in the middle. Germline lookup yields CDR1 MNHNY and CDR2 SVGAGI (reference sequence). In nucleotides, the CDR3 is TGTGCCAGCAGCGCTCCCGAAAGGGCTAGTGAGCAGTTCTTC. Its protein is CASSAPERASEQFF.

The chain combines TRBV5-6 with TRBJ2-5; 10 bases are a match to TRBD1. Per germline, CDR1 SGHDT and CDR2 YYEEEE. V lost 3 bases to trimming and J lost 4 bases; unmatched junction nucleotides: 3. The CDR3 covers 14 residues. This CDR3 reads CASSSGQGLETQYF. The CDR3 DNA follows: TGTGCCAGCAGCTCGGGACAGGGGTTAGAGACCCAGTACTTC. Drawing the rest from reference TRBV5-6 and TRBJ2-5, the complete variable domain is DAGVTQSPTHLIKTRGQQVTLRCSPKSGHDTVSWYQQALGQGPQFIFQYYEEEERQRGNFPDRFSGHQFPNYSSELNVNALLLGDSALYLCASSSGQGLETQYFGPGTRLLVL.

The chain employs TRBV7-6 and TRBJ1-1, with 7 bases aligning to TRBD1. Germline V gives CDR1 SGHVS, CDR2 FNYEAQ. The CDR3 is 16 residues long. V was clipped by 1 base and J by 2 bases; unmatched bases: 7. The CDR3 DNA reads TGTGCCAGCAGCTTAGATCGTGAAGGGGGCAACACTGAAGCTTTCTTT. Translated: CASSLDREGGNTEAFF.

This clone was counted between two and nine times. This sequence joins TRBV5-1 and TRBJ2-3, with 7 positions matching TRBD2. With 0 bases clipped from V and 3 bases from J, the junction kept 4 bases outside the gene matches. The CDR3 runs to 15 residues. Germline CDR1 and CDR2: SGHRS and YFSETQ. CDR3 coding DNA: TGCGCCAGCAGCTTGGAGGGCGGGAGTACAGATACGCAGTATTTT. This translates into CASSLEGGSTDTQYF.

This clone was detected a few times. The chain employs TRBV12-2 and TRBJ2-1; the DNA was not used to check the table's D call, TRBD2. TRBV12-2 is a pseudogene segment. The CDR3 extends over 18 amino acids. CDR3 sequence reads: CASRLAIGPGTLRCEQFF. For the CDR3, the DNA is TGTGCAAGTCGCTTAGCGATAGGTCCCGGGACTCTTCGTTGTGAGCAGTTCTTC.

The sample holds a few counts of this clone. The CDR3 is CAISEFREGLPQHF. The CDR3 nucleotides read TGTGCCATCAGTGAATTCAGGGAGGGTCTGCCCCAGCATTTT. The chain uses TRBV10-3 and TRBJ1-5; tentative D call: TRBD1 (5 bases). CDR3 size: 14 residues. Deletions cut 3 bases from V and 9 bases from J, with 15 bases between. The germline V gene has CDR1 ENHRY and CDR2 SYGVKD.

The rearrangement joins TRBV7-6 to TRBJ2-2, with TRBD2 matching 11 bases. Germline loops: CDR1 SGHVS, CDR2 FNYEAQ. V lost 10 bases to trimming and J lost 3 bases; unmatched junction nucleotides: 10. The CDR3 contains 16 residues. CDR3: CATQGLADSYTGELFF. Written as DNA, the CDR3 is TGTGCCACCCAGGGACTAGCGGACTCCTACACCGGGGAGCTGTTTTTT.

In DNA, the CDR3 is TGTGCCAGCAGCTTCAGAACAGGGTGGTGGGGTTATAGCAATCAGCCCCAGCATTTT. This codes for CASSFRTGWWGYSNQPQHF. The chain carries TRBV5-6 and TRBJ1-5; D possibly corresponds to TRBD1 (6 bases). The CDR3 has 19 amino acids. V lost 2 bases, J lost 0 bases, and 21 bases lay in between. The germline gives CDR1 SGHDT, CDR2 YYEEEE.

The chain recombines TRBV6-4 with TRBJ2-7, with 8 bases aligning to TRBD1. The CDR3 extends over 12 amino acids. V lost 9 bases to trimming and J lost 5 bases; unmatched junction nucleotides: 6. Germline V gives CDR1 MRHNA, CDR2 SNTAGT. The CDR3 DNA follows: TGTGCCAGTAGACAGGGGTTCAACGAGCAGTACTTC. Amino acid sequence: CASRQGFNEQYF.

There are a few counts of this clone. V gene TRBV6-6 combines with J gene TRBJ2-3; TRBD1 matches 8 bases. J lost 1 base, V lost 6 bases, and 3 bases had no gene match. Germline V CDR1 and CDR2: MNHNY, SVGAGI (reference sequence). This CDR3 contains 14 residues. The CDR3 is CASSSGQGTDTQYF. The CDR3 nucleotides read TGTGCCAGCAGCTCGGGACAGGGCACAGATACGCAGTATTTT.

This clone came up a few times. The genes are TRBV2 and TRBJ2-7; no definite D call. Germline CDR1 and CDR2: SNHLY and FYNNEI. The CDR3 consists of 13 residues. V was trimmed by 7 bases and J by 0 bases, leaving 10 bases between them. CDR3 residues: CASTDIGSYEQYF. CDR3 nucleotides: TGTGCCAGCACTGACATAGGCTCCTACGAGCAGTACTTC.

This clone has at least ten counts. The chain has TRBV14 and TRBJ2-5; tentatively, D is TRBD2 (5 bases). V was pared by 4 bases and J by 0 bases, with 12 bases between. Germline V gene sequence: CDR1 SGHDN, CDR2 FVKESK. The CDR3 is 15 residues long. DNA of the CDR3: TGTGCCAGCAGCCGTCACGGGGTCTACCAAGAGACCCAGTACTTC. This codes for CASSRHGVYQETQYF.

The chain uses TRBV27 and TRBJ2-3; 11 nucleotides match TRBD2. The CDR3 loop spans 16 amino acids. Germline V gene sequence: CDR1 MNHEY, CDR2 SMNVEV (reference sequence). The trim removed 3 bases at V and 2 bases at J, leaving 4 bases unmatched. This CDR3 is CASSLGTSGLTDTQYF. CDR3 nucleotide sequence: TGTGCCAGCAGTTTGGGGACTAGCGGACTCACAGATACGCAGTATTTT.

V is TRBV4-1 and J is TRBJ2-6, with no clear D. Per the germline V gene, CDR1 is MGHRA and CDR2 is YSYEKL. The CDR3 spans 15 residues. V lost 2 bases and J 0 bases, leaving 5 bases between the germline ends. This chain's CDR3 is CASSQSYSGANVLTF. Written as DNA, the CDR3 is TGCGCCAGCAGCCAATCGTACTCTGGGGCCAACGTCCTGACTTTC.

J is TRBJ2-1 and V is TRBV5-1; no clear D gene. The germline V and J ends were trimmed by 1 base and 10 bases, with 12 bases remaining between them. This CDR3 has 13 amino acids. Germline V lookup: CDR1 SGHRS, CDR2 YFSETQ. CDR3 sequence: CASSLNGYGEQFF. CDR3 nucleotides: TGCGCCAGCAGCTTGAACGGATACGGCGAGCAGTTCTTC.

The genes are TRBV28 and TRBJ2-7, with unresolved D. V was shortened by 5 bases and J by 3 bases, with 11 bases between the two germline ends. Per the germline V gene, CDR1 is MDHEN and CDR2 is SYDVKM. CDR3 length: 13 amino acids. CDR3 amino acids: CASSPHSSYEQYF. CDR3 nucleotides: TGTGCCAGCAGTCCCCATAGTAGCTACGAGCAGTACTTC.

The chain couples TRBV2 to TRBJ2-1; a weak D match, TRBD2 (5 bases). Trimming left V 7 bases short and J 6 bases short, with 10 bases between. The CDR3 totals 12 residues. The germline gives CDR1 SNHLY, CDR2 FYNNEI. CDR3 DNA: TGTGCCAGCACGTGGAGGTCCAATGAGCAGTTCTTC. It translates to CASTWRSNEQFF.